One T cell receptor beta chain is described in this entry. Synthetically made TCR analog templates were put into each PCR as spikes. Generated by immunoSEQ multiplex PCR, the TCRdb table keeps only in-frame clones and is missing some. The sample gives under 100,000 clones, around 89% of which show up once; 1.5% to 2% is in the top ten. The sample's time point: pretreatment peripheral blood. These data belong to a study of PD-L1 blockade in urothelial cancer. Study context: Atezolizumab 1,200 mg was given intravenously every 3 weeks, starting 2014. Analysis of blood occurred 3 weeks (second dose) and 6 weeks after treatment start. T cells were recovered from blood samples at a median of approximately 150,000.

Source: PBMCs, taken around atezolizumab (anti-PD-L1) treatment. The sequence came from a man in his sixties with urothelial cancer.

For the CDR3, the DNA is TGCGCCAGCAGCCCCGGGAGTACAAATGGCTACACCTTC. It specifies CASSPGSTNGYTF. The chain employs TRBV5-1 and TRBJ1-2, with unresolved D. The CDR3 is made up of 13 amino acids. V was cut by 4 bases and J by 6 bases, with 13 bases left in between. Germline-derived CDR1 and CDR2 are SGHRS and YFSETQ. The full variable domain, with the rest looked up from reference TRBV5-1 and TRBJ1-2, is KAGVTQTPRYLIKTRGQQVTLSCSPISGHRSVSWYQQTPGQGLQFLFEYFSETQRNKGNFPGRFSGRQFSNSRSEMNVSTLELGDSALYLCASSPGSTNGYTFGSGTRLTVV.